This TCR beta chain appears in the sequencing data of a study of spatial heterogeneity in lung cancer. About the study: Follow-up PBMC specimens underwent sequencing when available; their median timing was around 2 years after resection.

V lost 7 bases to trimming and J lost 7 bases; unmatched junction nucleotides: 6. Germline lookup yields CDR1 SGHRS and CDR2 YFSETQ. This CDR3 comprises 13 residues. Each CDR3 protein gets one entry after TCRdb re-called the 5' RACE reads with MiXCR. The sample contains 45,000 to 50,000 distinct CDR3 sequences, approximately 12% of which appear only once. The time point: blood at routine non-recurrence follow-up after resection. No cells were sorted before sequencing. The whole RNA sequenced was extracted from tumor, nontumor lung or frozen PBMC. This clonotype came up many times. The sequencing used PBMCs, collected at follow-up. V gene TRBV5-1 combines with J gene TRBJ2-1, with TRBD2 matching over 9 bases. This TCR derives from a male donor with early-stage non-small cell lung cancer. CDR3 nucleotide sequence: TGCGCCAGCTCGCGGGAGGGCCCGAATGAGCAGTTCTTC. Its protein is CASSREGPNEQFF. Filled out from reference TRBV5-1 and TRBJ2-1, the complete variable domain reads KAGVTQTPRYLIKTRGQQVTLSCSPISGHRSVSWYQQTPGQGLQFLFEYFSETQRNKGNFPGRFSGRQFSNSRSEMNVSTLELGDSALYLCASSREGPNEQFFGPGTRLTVL.